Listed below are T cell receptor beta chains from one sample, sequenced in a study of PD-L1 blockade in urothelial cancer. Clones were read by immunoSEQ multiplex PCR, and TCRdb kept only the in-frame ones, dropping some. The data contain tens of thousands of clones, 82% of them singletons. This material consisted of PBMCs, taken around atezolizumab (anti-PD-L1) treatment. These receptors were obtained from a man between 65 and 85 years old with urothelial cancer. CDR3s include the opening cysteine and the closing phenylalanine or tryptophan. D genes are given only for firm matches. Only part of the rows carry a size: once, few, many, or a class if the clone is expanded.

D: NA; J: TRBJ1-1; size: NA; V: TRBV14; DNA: TGTGCCAGCAGCTTCGACAGCAACACTGAAGCTTTCTTT; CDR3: CASSFDSNTEAFF
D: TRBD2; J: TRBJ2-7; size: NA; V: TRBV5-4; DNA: TGTGCCAGCAGCTTAGGTAGCGGGGGAAGCTCCTACGAGCAGTACTTC; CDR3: CASSLGSGGSSYEQYF
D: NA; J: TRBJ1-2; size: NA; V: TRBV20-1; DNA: TGCAGTGCTAGACTTGGCTACACCTTC; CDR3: CSARLGYTF
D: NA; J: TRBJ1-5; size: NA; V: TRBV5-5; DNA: TGTGCCAGCAGCTTCTCAGATAGCAATCAGCCCCAGCATTTT; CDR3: CASSFSDSNQPQHF
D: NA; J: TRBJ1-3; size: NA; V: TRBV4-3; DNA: TGCGCCAGCAGCCAGGACTGGGAGGGTAGAAACACCATATATTTT; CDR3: CASSQDWEGRNTIYF
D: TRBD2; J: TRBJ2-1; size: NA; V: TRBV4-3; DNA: TGCGCCAGCAGCCAAGAGTATGGGACTAGCGCTACACGGGGGAGTGAGCAGTTCTTC; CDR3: CASSQEYGTSATRGSEQFF
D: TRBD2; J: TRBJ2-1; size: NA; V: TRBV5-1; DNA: TGCGCCAGCAGCTTGGGAGCTAGCGGGTACTACAATGAGCAGTTCTTC; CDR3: CASSLGASGYYNEQFF
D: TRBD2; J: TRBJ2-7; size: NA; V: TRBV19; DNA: TGTGCCAGTAGTCCCCGACTAGCGGGAGGGCCGGGCGAGCAGTACTTC; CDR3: CASSPRLAGGPGEQYF
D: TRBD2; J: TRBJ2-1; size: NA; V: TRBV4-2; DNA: TGTGCCAGCAGCCAAGAGGTGGGAGGGAGCGCCTACAATGAGCAGTTCTTC; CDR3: CASSQEVGGSAYNEQFF
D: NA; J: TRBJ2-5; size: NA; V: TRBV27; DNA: TGTGCCAGCAGAGCCTACAGGGTCGAGACCCAGTACTTC; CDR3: CASRAYRVETQYF
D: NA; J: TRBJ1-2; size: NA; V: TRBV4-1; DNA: TGCGCCAGCAGCCAAGGGGGCGGTAGGGACTATGGCTACACCTTC; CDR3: CASSQGGGRDYGYTF
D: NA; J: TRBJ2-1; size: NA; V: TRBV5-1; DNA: TGCGCCAGCAGCCCGGAGGCGGGGAATTACAATGAGCAGTTCTTC; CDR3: CASSPEAGNYNEQFF
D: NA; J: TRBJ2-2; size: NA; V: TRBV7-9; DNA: TGTGCCAGCAGTCGTTCGTCGGGGACCGGGGAGCTGTTTTTT; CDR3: CASSRSSGTGELFF
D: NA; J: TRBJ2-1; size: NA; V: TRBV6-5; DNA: TGTGCCAGCAGTTACCGGGGAGGAGCCTACAATGAGCAGTTCTTC; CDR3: CASSYRGGAYNEQFF
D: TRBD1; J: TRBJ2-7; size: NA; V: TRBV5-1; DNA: TGCGCCAGCAGCTTGCAAGGGACAGGGGGCGAGCAGTACTTC; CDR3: CASSLQGTGGEQYF
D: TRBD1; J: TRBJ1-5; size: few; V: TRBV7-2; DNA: TGTGCCAGCAGCCCCGGGACAGGGGGTCCGTATAGCAATCAGCCCCAGCATTTT; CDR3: CASSPGTGGPYSNQPQHF
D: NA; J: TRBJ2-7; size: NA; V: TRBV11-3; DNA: TGTGCCAGCGGGTTGGACAGAGGCTACGAGCAGTACTTC; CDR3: CASGLDRGYEQYF
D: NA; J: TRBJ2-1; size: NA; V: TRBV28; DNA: TGTGCCAGCAGTCCACTAAGGGGAAGAACCTACAATGAGCAGTTCTTC; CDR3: CASSPLRGRTYNEQFF